This T cell receptor (beta chain) was captured by sequencing in a study of cytomegalovirus exposure and HLA in healthy donors. In the study overall: Among the 398 genotyped donors, less than 85% were placed in the Caucasian-associated ancestry cluster.

Both 60 Vbeta primers and 13 Jbeta primers went into the PCR. Generated by immunoSEQ multiplex PCR, the TCRdb table keeps only in-frame clones and is missing some. The sample has roughly 100,000 clones, around 70% seen once; the top ten hold roughly 3.2%. CDR1 is SGHTA, CDR2 FQGNSA, per germline. This CDR3 region has 15 residues. The V gene end was trimmed by 2 bases and the J gene end by 3 bases; junction bases not matched to a gene: 3. The rearrangement uses TRBV7-2 and TRBJ2-5, with 10 bases that match TRBD2. Sequencing input: PBMCs. This sequence originates from a man aged 25 to 40 in good health and CMV-seronegative. CDR3 amino acids: CASSLYGTSEETQYF. In DNA form, the CDR3 reads TGTGCCAGCAGCTTATACGGGACTAGCGAAGAGACCCAGTACTTC.